Each of the 11 T cell receptor beta chains below was sequenced from the same sample in a study of vaccination and CD4 T cells after COVID-19. Antigen specificity for these receptors is unknown. The Oncomine TCR Beta short-read assay sequenced DNA from cultured CD4+ T cells. TCRdb re-called the PCR reads through MiXCR, storing one row per CDR3 protein. This table holds 20,000 or so distinct CDR3 sequences, around 50% found once. Treatment denoted: roughly 10-day PBMC culture with coronavirus spike peptide pools or control peptides (ViraFEST assay). The sample consisted of CD4+ T cells from blood, cultured in vitro. These receptors were obtained from a human donor who had recovered from COVID-19.

The chain uses TRBV20-1 and TRBJ2-5, with 7 positions matching TRBD2. The CDR3 is made up of 16 amino acids. Germline lookup yields CDR1 DFQATT and CDR2 SNEGSKA (reference sequence). The J segment lost 5 bases and the V segment lost 0 bases, leaving 12 bases of the junction unmatched. The DNA of the CDR3 is TGCAGTGCTAGAGATATGGCGGGAGCCGACCTGGAGACCCAGTACTTC. It is translated as CSARDMAGADLETQYF.

The chain combines TRBV6-1 with TRBJ1-5, with D possibly being TRBD1 (6 bases). Germline V gene data show CDR1 as MNHNS and CDR2 as SASEGT. The CDR3 has 16 residues. The V end was cut by 0 bases, the J end by 1 base, with 10 bases between. The chain's CDR3 is CASSEALQGSNQPQHF. The CDR3 bases are TGTGCCAGCAGTGAAGCGCTTCAGGGGAGCAATCAGCCCCAGCATTTT.

The rearrangement joins TRBV27 to TRBJ1-1; maybe TRBD1 (6 bases). V was clipped by 4 bases and J by 1 base, with 7 bases between them. This CDR3 contains 13 residues. In germline, CDR1 is MNHEY, CDR2 SMNVEV (reference sequence). The CDR3 nucleotides are TGTGCCAGCAGTTCCAGGGGGAACACTGAAGCTTTCTTT. Translated: CASSSRGNTEAFF.

This chain uses TRBV6-5 with TRBJ2-7; possibly TRBD1 or TRBD2 for D (5 bases each). Between the trimmed V and J ends, which lost 4 bases and 3 bases, there was a span of 16 bases. The CDR3 covers 15 residues. CDR1 MNHEY and CDR2 SVGAGI come from the germline V gene. CDR3 residues: CASSLGTLPFYEQYF. The CDR3 nucleotides are TGTGCCAGCAGTTTAGGGACCCTTCCCTTCTACGAGCAGTACTTC.

The gene calls are TRBV14 and TRBJ1-1; D gene unclear. V lost 3 bases and J 1 base, leaving 9 bases between the germline ends. The CDR3 extends over 14 amino acids. CDR1 and CDR2 from the germline V gene are SGHDN and FVKESK. CDR3 sequence (DNA): TGTGCCAGCAGCCACCGGACCCCGAACACTGAAGCTTTCTTT. It encodes CASSHRTPNTEAFF. The entire variable domain, with the rest obtained from reference TRBV14 and TRBJ1-1, is as follows: EAGVTQFPSHSVIEKGQTVTLRCDPISGHDNLYWYRRVMGKEIKFLLHFVKESKQDESGMPNNRFLAERTGGTYSTLKVQPAELEDSGVYFCASSHRTPNTEAFFGQGTRLTVV.

The chain recombines TRBV28 with TRBJ1-2; the match to TRBD1 covers 10 bases. V shed 5 bases, J shed 8 bases, and the junction held 5 bases outside the gene matches. This CDR3 has 13 residues. The germline V gene encodes CDR1 MDHEN and CDR2 SYDVKM. The CDR3 DNA follows: TGTGCCAGCAGTGCTGACAGGGGGCGCGGCTACACCTTC. Protein: CASSADRGRGYTF.

This chain links TRBV24-1 with TRBJ2-7; the D gene is possibly TRBD1 (6 bases). The CDR3 sequence is 15 residues long. V was pared by 2 bases and J by 5 bases, with 15 bases between. Germline CDR1 reads KGHDR; CDR2 reads SFDVKD. CDR3 sequence (DNA): TGTGCCACCAGTGATTCGCAGGGGTGGTTCAACGAGCAGTACTTC. It encodes CATSDSQGWFNEQYF.

This chain joins TRBV5-1 and TRBJ1-2; D is uncertain. The V and J ends lost 5 bases and 4 bases respectively, with 12 bases between them. There are 13 residues in the CDR3. Germline CDR1 SGHRS, CDR2 YFSETQ. In DNA form, the CDR3 reads TGCGCCAGCAGTCCCGACCAGAGCTATGGCTACACCTTC. Its protein product is CASSPDQSYGYTF.

This clonotype came up a few times. The chain carries TRBV7-2 and TRBJ1-2, with D unclear. V shed 5 bases and J shed 4 bases, with 14 bases lying between them. The length of the CDR3 is 14 residues. From germline, CDR1 is SGHTA and CDR2 FQGNSA. The DNA of the CDR3 is TGTGCCAGCAGCCCGTACTCCGCGACCTATGGCTACACCTTC. Translating it yields CASSPYSATYGYTF.

The chain recombines TRBV30 with TRBJ2-3, with D perhaps given as TRBD1 or TRBD2 (6 bases each). The CDR3 runs 15 residues. Germline CDR1 is GTSNPN and CDR2 is SVGIG (reference sequence). The V end was cut by 0 bases, the J end by 2 bases, with 12 bases between. The CDR3 reads CAWSVRGPSTDTQYF. CDR3 bases: TGTGCCTGGAGTGTACGGGGGCCCTCCACAGATACGCAGTATTTT.

In this sample, this clonotype turned up a few times. The chain links TRBV20-1 to TRBJ1-1; 9 nucleotides line up with TRBD1. The ends lost 3 bases at V and 4 bases at J; junction bases unmatched: 3. Germline CDR1 reads DFQATT; CDR2 reads SNEGSKA (reference sequence). The CDR3 extends over 13 amino acids. The CDR3 DNA sequence: TGCAGTGCTAGGGACAGGGGTGGCACTGAAGCTTTCTTT. Amino acids: CSARDRGGTEAFF.